This TCR beta chain derives from a study of OX40 agonist ivuxolimab in advanced cancers. Study-wide findings and caveats: The specificity for antigen of the expanded peripheral T cells was not determined.

This CDR3 spans 13 amino acids. Trimming pared 3 bases from V and 3 bases from J, leaving 9 bases between. CDR1 WNHNN and CDR2 SYGVQD come from the germline V gene (reference sequence). In the case of this clone: Its antigen remains unidentified.

Generated by immunoSEQ multiplex PCR, the TCRdb table keeps only in-frame clones and is missing some. The table records fewer than 45,000 clones, approximately 84% of them present only once. The rearrangement uses TRBV10-1 and TRBJ2-7; D is unresolved. This clonotype was obtained from an adult with an advanced solid tumor such as melanoma, head and neck, liver or kidney cancer. The starting material was CD4+ or CD8+ T cells sorted from blood, obtained in a trial of the OX40 agonist ivuxolimab. In nucleotides, the CDR3 is TGCGCCAGCAGTGATGCCCAGAGCTACGAGCAGTACTTC. This translates into CASSDAQSYEQYF.